The entry that follows covers one TCR beta chain sequence. This clone was picked up a small number of times. Its antigen is currently not known. Base qualities are not recorded, but no much larger clone differs from it by a single base. In the prospective study, participants were roughly 18 to 100 years old, resided in about two dozen geographic areas of the United States, and were enrolled through a virtual design. In the prospective study, participants were assigned to cohorts based on the clinical history participants reported in a screening survey and a study questionnaire. A participant counted as exposed if, within 2 weeks of entering the study, that participant had been in contact with someone who had a PCR-confirmed or clinician-diagnosed COVID-19 case. In the prospective study, mobile phlebotomists collected whole blood, serum and a nasopharyngeal or oropharyngeal swab from each participant. Participants in the prospective study had the option to provide additional blood draws and questionnaires over a 2-month period. Before DNA extraction, prospective study blood samples were shipped either frozen or at room temperature.

From the germline V gene, CDR1 is SGHAT and CDR2 is FQNNGV. The CDR3 contains 13 residues, cysteine and phenylalanine counted. This entry keeps only the CDR3 DNA: 39 bases, framed from base 1. Here V drops 3 bases and J drops 7 bases, and the junction holds 5 bases not matched to any gene. The immunoSEQ Assay, a bias-controlled multiplex PCR, was used to amplify TCRbeta CDR3 regions from genomic DNA. The original methods were these. The number of nucleated cells in each sample was estimated from the amplification of reference gene primers within the assay. Sequence reads were collapsed and filtered to measure the absolute abundance of every unique TCRbeta CDR3 rearrangement. Productive Simpson clonality was computed per sample as the square root of Simpson's diversity index over productive rearrangements. In TCRdb, the immuneACCESS table is reduced to in-frame sequences with V and J assigned. These tables do not hold every clone; where another copy was compared, an unresolved V gene accounts for under half, and the others remain unexplained. D and trimming were read from the DNA, whereas the V and J calls and clone size are those reported in that table. The sample contains about 180,000 clones, nearly 80% of them found a single time. The ten most abundant clones make up over 13% of the sample.

The data are from a study of blood T cell repertoires in COVID-19 (dated by TCRdb to 2018 to 2021). Turning to the overall study: Samples covering the acute and convalescent phases of COVID-19 were provided by collaborators in the United States, Italy and Spain. The material from the prospective study consisted of cDNA or gDNA derived from T cells, B-cell-depleted T cells, or PBMCs. Subjects who had been exposed to COVID-19, were actively infected with it, or had recovered from it provided the deeply sampled blood TCRbeta repertoires that made up the dataset. A freely available public database, intended as a resource for researchers studying the immune response to SARS-CoV-2, is where the repertoires were released. Samples came from the ongoing ImmuneRACE study (first 160 participants) plus 1,254 subjects from 6 global collaborators. Nearly every sample came with metadata listing a de-identified subject ID, COVID-19 status, age in years and sex. Where HLA class I and class II types were available, the types were taken from metadata supplied by the sample provider, not from assay-based typing. Overall study outcomes, separate from this receptor: The quantity of clinical and demographic metadata differed by source and by participant and was supplied without curation.

Sequenced sample: PBMCs or T cells enriched from blood (not recorded which). The V and J genes are TRBV11-2 and TRBJ2-7; 8 central nucleotides agree with TRBD1. The sequence was obtained from a man aged 55 to 69 who had been exposed to COVID-19. CDR3 region: CASSFGQGREQYF. The DNA reads TGTGCCAGCAGCTTCGGACAGGGTAGGGAGCAGTACTTC.